This T cell receptor (beta chain) is drawn from a study of monozygotic twins with inflammatory bowel disease (dated by TCRdb to between 2018 and 2020). General notes on the study: A total of roughly 28 monozygotic twin pairs were included in the full study, comprising nine German pairs (four IBD-concordant, five IBD-discordant) and 19 IBD-discordant Danish pairs. Each individual had, on average, about 151 000 unique TCRalpha sequences and 181 000 unique TCRbeta sequences available for analysis. The search for disease-associated traits relied mainly on comparing IBD patients with their genetically identical healthy co-twins within discordant pairs. Broad study findings and their caveats: Repertoire similarity did not differ between concordant and discordant twins, which could be due to limited statistical power. Measured by the inverse Simpson index, TCRbeta repertoire diversity was lower in IBD patients than in their healthy co-twins. Fewer clonotypes were shared with other individuals by IBD patients than by healthy twins, most markedly in patients showing signs of disease activity. The analysis was unable to tell different T cell subtypes apart. Background noise and inter-individual variability may have been introduced into the repertoires by the differing immunosuppressive treatments among patients. No single strong signal or clonotype linked to IBD turned up in the results, so the idea that one exists was not supported.

From each donor, an approximately 2.5 ml peripheral blood sample was collected into PAXgene tubes and kept at -80 degrees C. Without T cell sorting, total RNA was isolated from whole blood using the PAXgene blood miRNA kit on an automated QIAcube. Peripheral blood from monozygotic twin pairs concordant or discordant for inflammatory bowel disease was subjected to deep TCRalpha and TCRbeta repertoire profiling with unique molecular barcoding. Smoking habits were recorded for all twin pairs, with individuals classified as current, former or never smokers. With respect to this clonotype: Its antigen specificity is not known.

Library generation was performed with 5' RACE. Each TCR library was prepared from roughly 3.5 ug of total RNA. For each sample, cDNA synthesis was carried out in eight separate reactions using SMARTScribe reverse transcriptase. During cDNA synthesis, template switching was used to introduce unique molecular identifiers that contained a 6-nucleotide sample barcode. Amplification of TCRalpha and TCRbeta cDNA involved two nested PCRs of around 16 and 10 cycles, and each PCR was followed by bead purification. Before amplification, the cDNA was treated with uracil DNA-glycosylase and purified using the QIAquick PCR purification kit. The second PCR was the step at which Illumina TruSeq-compatible adapters and sample-specific barcodes were added. TapeStation and Qubit were used to check library quality and concentration, and 5 to 6.5 ng of each library was pooled. The pooled libraries were sequenced with 2 x 100 bp reads and custom sequencing primers on an Illumina HiSeq2500 single-index Rapid Run. The paper's data handling went like this. MiGEC version 1.2.6 was used for UMI-based consensus assembly to correct PCR and sequencing errors. V(D)J alignment, clonotype assembly and CDR3 extraction were performed with MiXCR version 2.1.1. To normalise gene usage, clonotype sharing and MAIT/NKT TCR abundance, the top 1000, 10 000 and 20 000 clonotypes in each sample were analysed. Diversity was computed as the inverse Simpson index with the vegan R package after downsampling to 27 000 UMIs. Paired Mann-Whitney U tests were applied to discordant twin pairs, and Benjamini-Hochberg correction was used for multiple testing. With the reads reprocessed by TCRdb, a single entry stands for each CDR3 protein sequence and no DNA is reported. For this entry, the V and J calls and clone size follow TCRdb and not the study's own pipeline. The sample table gives a few hundred thousand distinct CDR3 sequences. 2% to 3% of the sample belongs to the ten largest clones.

The receptor was derived from a human donor with ulcerative colitis or Crohn's disease, or a healthy co-twin of an affected twin (not recorded which). Source material: blood.

The CDR3 sequence is CSARGGPTGRYQPQHF. The sequence is built from TRBV20-1 and TRBJ1-5; the TCRdb call, TRBD1, lacks DNA for checking. From a lookup of the germline V gene (reference sequence), CDR1 and CDR2 are DFQATT and SNEGSKA. The CDR3 holds 16 amino acids from the cysteine to the phenylalanine. No DNA sequence was recorded.